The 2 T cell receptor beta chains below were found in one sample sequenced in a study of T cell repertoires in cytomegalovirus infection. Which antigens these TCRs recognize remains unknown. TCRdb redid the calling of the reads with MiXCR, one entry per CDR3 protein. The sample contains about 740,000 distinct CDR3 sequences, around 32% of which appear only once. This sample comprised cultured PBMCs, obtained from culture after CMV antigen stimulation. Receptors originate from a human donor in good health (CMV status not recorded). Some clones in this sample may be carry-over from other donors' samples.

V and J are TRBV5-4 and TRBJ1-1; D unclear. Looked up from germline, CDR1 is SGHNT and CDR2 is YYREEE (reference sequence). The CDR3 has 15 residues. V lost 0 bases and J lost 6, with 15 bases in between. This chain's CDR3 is CASSLDYRPNSEAFF. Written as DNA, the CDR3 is TGTGCCAGCAGCTTGGATTATAGGCCCAACTCTGAAGCTTTCTTT.

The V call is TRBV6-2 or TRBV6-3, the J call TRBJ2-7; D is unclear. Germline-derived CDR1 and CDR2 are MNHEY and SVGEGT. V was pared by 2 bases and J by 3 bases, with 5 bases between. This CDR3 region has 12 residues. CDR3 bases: TGTGCCAGCAGTTACGGAAACTACGAGCAGTACTTC. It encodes CASSYGNYEQYF.